Below, 21 T cell receptor beta chains from the same sample are listed, as sequenced in a study of blood T cells in healthy people across ages. It was with a sample-barcoded 5' primer and a J-beta primer mix that a second PCR of about 7 to 12 cycles was run. Each CDR3 protein is one row after TCRdb ran MiXCR on the 5' RACE reads. The repertoire holds about 690,000 distinct CDR3 sequences, 40% to 45% seen once, with around 30% in the top ten. Sequenced material: blood. The origin of the receptors is an elderly man in good health.

The chain uses TRBV18 and TRBJ2-5; 10 bases line up with TRBD1. The end of the DNA is better explained by TRBJ2-7, so the J call may be wrong. This CDR3 contains 14 residues. Germline lookup yields CDR1 KGHSH and CDR2 LQKENI. The CDR3 protein is CASSPGQGVVEQYF. CDR3 nucleotides: TGTGCCAGCTCACCAGGACAGGGGGTAGTCGAGCAGTACTTC.

This clonotype came up many times. This sequence joins TRBV2 and TRBJ1-1; TRBD1 aligns across 8 bases. V shed 6 bases and J 4 bases; nucleotides not matched to a gene: 10. CDR1 is SNHLY and CDR2 is FYNNEI in the germline V gene. The CDR3 runs 15 residues. The CDR3 loop is CASRPGTGQVTEAFF. CDR3 DNA sequence: TGTGCCAGCAGACCTGGGACAGGTCAGGTCACTGAAGCTTTCTTT. Supplemented by reference TRBV2 and TRBJ1-1, the full variable domain reads EPEVTQTPSHQVTQMGQEVILRCVPISNHLYFYWYRQILGQKVEFLVSFYNNEISEKSEIFDDQFSVERPDGSNFTLKIRSTKLEDSAMYFCASRPGTGQVTEAFFGQGTRLTVV.

This clonotype has only a few counts. The chain couples TRBV2 to TRBJ2-5, with 8 bases identical to TRBD1. The germline CDR1 and CDR2 sequences are SNHLY and FYNNEI. Trimming took 1 base from V and 5 from J; bases not matched to a gene: 9. The CDR3 runs to 16 residues. In DNA, the CDR3 is TGTGCCAGCAGTGAAGTGGCAGGGGGCGTGCTCGAGACCCAGTACTTC. This translates into CASSEVAGGVLETQYF.

V usage is TRBV5-1 and J usage is TRBJ2-7; TRBD2 aligns across 8 bases. V dropped 4 bases and J dropped 7; count of bases not matched to a gene: 13. Germline assignment: CDR1 SGHRS and CDR2 YFSETQ. The length of the CDR3 is 15 residues. The CDR3 spells CASSRGGLSAKEQYF. The CDR3 bases are TGCGCCAGCAGCCGGGGGGGACTCTCGGCGAAAGAGCAGTACTTC.

V and J are TRBV6-5 and TRBJ1-2; 9 nucleotides align to TRBD1. Germline V gene lookup returns CDR1 MNHEY and CDR2 SVGAGI. The CDR3 has 17 amino acids. Trimming at V came to 3 bases and at J to 7 bases, leaving 15 bases not matched to a gene. As DNA, the CDR3 is TGTGCCAGCAGTTATCGGGTACAGGGGGCGAGAACTATTGGCTACACCTTC. It yields the protein CASSYRVQGARTIGYTF.

This clonotype has just one count. V gene TRBV14 combines with J gene TRBJ1-1, with 10 positions matching TRBD1. Trimming took 4 bases from V and 2 from J; bases not matched to a gene: 10. CDR1 is SGHDN, CDR2 FVKESK, per germline. This CDR3 comprises 17 residues. The CDR3 DNA is TGTGCCAGCAGCCCTCAGACAGGGGGCTTTCGAAACACTGAAGCTTTCTTT. Protein: CASSPQTGGFRNTEAFF.

This clonotype was counted ten times or more. The V gene is TRBV7-2, the J gene TRBJ2-3, with D unclear. This CDR3 comprises 14 residues. Germline V gene data show CDR1 as SGHTA and CDR2 as FQGNSA. V gave up 2 bases and J gave up 6 bases, with 12 bases separating them. The chain's CDR3 is CASSLSRSTDTQYF. The DNA for the CDR3 is TGTGCCAGCAGCTTATCTCGCTCTACTGATACGCAGTATTTT.

This chain connects TRBV10-1 to TRBJ2-3, with unresolved D. The CDR3 contains 14 residues. V was pared by 0 bases and J by 6 bases, with 10 bases between. CDR1 and CDR2 from the germline V gene are WNHNN and SYGVQD (reference sequence). CDR3 coding DNA: TGCGCCAGCAGTGAGTCAGATCGGTCTGATACGCAGTATTTT. It specifies CASSESDRSDTQYF.

This clonotype was observed at least ten times. J is TRBJ2-5 and V is TRBV29-1, with a tentative D call TRBD1 (6 bases). V was shortened by 5 bases and J by 0 bases, with 10 bases between the two germline ends. Germline V gene sequence: CDR1 SQVTM, CDR2 ANQGSEA. The CDR3 extends over 13 amino acids. CDR3 nucleotide sequence: TGCAGCGTTCATAGGGGGTACCAAGAGACCCAGTACTTC. This encodes CSVHRGYQETQYF.

As regards this clonotype: A read error may account for a junction end that differs from germline. This sequence joins TRBV10-3 and TRBJ1-5; possibly TRBD1 for D (6 bases). Germline values: CDR1 ENHRY, CDR2 SYGVKD. The CDR3 consists of 14 residues. The CDR3 spells CAISELGDNRPQHF. As DNA, the CDR3 is TGTGCCATCAGTGAGTTAGGGGACAATCGGCCCCAGCATTTT.

This clonotype was counted ten times or more. The chain has TRBV5-1 and TRBJ2-1; 10 nucleotides match TRBD2. Germline V gives CDR1 SGHRS, CDR2 YFSETQ. Trimming at V came to 0 bases and at J to 0 bases, leaving 0 bases not matched to a gene. The CDR3 contains 16 residues. CDR3 in amino acids: CASSLVAGGSYNEQFF. DNA of the CDR3: TGCGCCAGCAGCTTGGTAGCGGGGGGCTCCTACAATGAGCAGTTCTTC. The variable domain in full, completed from reference TRBV5-1 and TRBJ2-1, reads KAGVTQTPRYLIKTRGQQVTLSCSPISGHRSVSWYQQTPGQGLQFLFEYFSETQRNKGNFPGRFSGRQFSNSRSEMNVSTLELGDSALYLCASSLVAGGSYNEQFFGPGTRLTVL.

This clonotype was detected once. The V and J genes are TRBV29-1 and TRBJ1-2; D is perhaps TRBD1 (5 bases). Per germline, CDR1 SQVTM and CDR2 ANQGSEA. Trimming removed 6 bases at V and 0 bases at J, with 14 bases between. The CDR3 is 14 residues long. CDR3 sequence reads: CSVLGRSANYGYTF. CDR3 bases: TGCAGCGTCCTGGGACGGTCAGCTAACTATGGCTACACCTTC.

The chain is built from TRBV20-1 and TRBJ1-3; 7 bases are shared with TRBD1. The CDR3 totals 18 residues. Germline V gene lookup returns CDR1 DFQATT and CDR2 SNEGSKA (reference sequence). V dropped 0 bases and J dropped 0; count of bases not matched to a gene: 11. The CDR3 is CSARDSGGPILSGNTIYF. Written as DNA, the CDR3 is TGCAGTGCTAGAGATTCAGGGGGTCCCATCCTCTCTGGAAACACCATATATTTT.

For this clonotype: Germline is not matched at one junction end, which may reflect a read error. V gene TRBV6-5 combines with J gene TRBJ2-1; 7 bases align to TRBD1. CDR3 length equals 15 residues. Germline assignment: CDR1 MNHEY and CDR2 SVGAGI. CDR3: CASSADRRGQRERFF. DNA for the CDR3: TGTGCCAGCAGTGCGGACAGGAGAGGGCAAAGGGAGCGGTTCTTC.

The rearrangement joins TRBV5-1 to TRBJ2-5; D gene ambiguous. With 0 bases removed from V and 3 bases from J, the gap between germline ends came to 9 bases. The CDR3 covers 14 residues. Germline CDR1 SGHRS, CDR2 YFSETQ. CDR3 DNA sequence: TGCGCCAGCAGCTTGGCTTCGTTAGAAGAGACCCAGTACTTC. Amino acid sequence: CASSLASLEETQYF.

The chain links TRBV2 to TRBJ2-5, with TRBD2 matching 9 bases. Germline CDR1 is SNHLY and CDR2 is FYNNEI. This CDR3 contains 17 residues. The junction had 13 bases not matched to a gene; V was cut back by 4 bases and J by 4 bases. CDR3 DNA: TGTGCCAGCAGTGGCGGGACTAGCCATATATGGGGAGAGACCCAGTACTTC. As protein: CASSGGTSHIWGETQYF.

This clonotype appeared a few times. The chain is built from TRBV12-3 or TRBV12-4 and TRBJ1-6; D ambiguous. CDR3 size: 15 residues. V was pared by 1 base and J by 5 bases, with 9 bases between. As DNA, the CDR3 is TGTGCCAGCAGTTTAGTGAACGGTAATAATTCACCCCTCCACTTT. Translation: CASSLVNGNNSPLHF.

V gene TRBV7-2 combines with J gene TRBJ2-5; TRBD1 might be the D (6 bases). Trimming removed 2 bases from V and 4 bases from J, with 20 bases in between. This CDR3 is 17 amino acids long. The germline gives CDR1 SGHTA, CDR2 FQGNSA. The CDR3, as DNA: TGTGCCAGCAGCTTAAAGGGGGTAGCTACCGCGGGAGAGACCCAGTACTTC. Translated: CASSLKGVATAGETQYF. The full variable domain, with the rest looked up from reference TRBV7-2 and TRBJ2-5, is GAGVSQSPSNKVTEKGKDVELRCDPISGHTALYWYRQSLGQGLEFLIYFQGNSAPDKSGLPSDRFSAERTGGSVSTLTIQRTQQEDSAVYLCASSLKGVATAGETQYFGPGTRLLVL.

In this sample, this clonotype turned up many times. The chain has TRBV29-1 and TRBJ2-7, with D possibly being TRBD1 (6 bases). The V gene lost 1 base and the J gene lost 0 bases, with 19 bases spanning the gap. CDR1 is SQVTM and CDR2 is ANQGSEA in the germline V gene. The CDR3 has 17 amino acids. The DNA for the CDR3 is TGCAGCGTTGAAGTATCTGGCCGTGCAGGGGCCTCCTACGAGCAGTACTTC. Amino acids: CSVEVSGRAGASYEQYF.

This clonotype has a count of ten or more. This chain connects TRBV14 to TRBJ2-7; perhaps TRBD2 as D (6 bases). V was clipped by 4 bases and J by 4 bases, with 17 bases between them. Germline CDR1 SGHDN, CDR2 FVKESK. CDR3 size: 15 residues. The CDR3 DNA follows: TGTGCCAGCAGCCTCGGAGGGACGCTCTCTTACGAGCAGTACTTC. Protein sequence: CASSLGGTLSYEQYF. Together with reference TRBV14 and TRBJ2-7, the CDR3 gives the full variable domain: EAGVTQFPSHSVIEKGQTVTLRCDPISGHDNLYWYRRVMGKEIKFLLHFVKESKQDESGMPNNRFLAERTGGTYSTLKVQPAELEDSGVYFCASSLGGTLSYEQYFGPGTRLTVT.

This chain links TRBV5-1 with TRBJ1-1, with D possibly TRBD1 on 5 matching bases. The V gene lost 1 base and the J gene lost 5 bases, with 12 bases spanning the gap. CDR1 is SGHRS, CDR2 YFSETQ, per germline. The CDR3 is made up of 14 amino acids. The CDR3 DNA sequence: TGCGCCAGCAGCTTGCAGGGCCCCCTAACTGAAGCTTTCTTT. Protein product: CASSLQGPLTEAFF.